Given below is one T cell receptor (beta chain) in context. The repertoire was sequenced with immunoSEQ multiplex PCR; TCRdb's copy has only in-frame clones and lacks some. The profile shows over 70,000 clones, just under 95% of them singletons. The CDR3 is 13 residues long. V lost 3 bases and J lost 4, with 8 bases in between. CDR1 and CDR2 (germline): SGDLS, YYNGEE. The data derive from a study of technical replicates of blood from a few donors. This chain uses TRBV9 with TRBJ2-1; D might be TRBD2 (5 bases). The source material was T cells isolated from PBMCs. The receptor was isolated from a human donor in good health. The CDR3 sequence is CASSDGVYNEQFF. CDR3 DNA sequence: TGTGCCAGCAGCGACGGGGTTTACAATGAGCAGTTCTTC.